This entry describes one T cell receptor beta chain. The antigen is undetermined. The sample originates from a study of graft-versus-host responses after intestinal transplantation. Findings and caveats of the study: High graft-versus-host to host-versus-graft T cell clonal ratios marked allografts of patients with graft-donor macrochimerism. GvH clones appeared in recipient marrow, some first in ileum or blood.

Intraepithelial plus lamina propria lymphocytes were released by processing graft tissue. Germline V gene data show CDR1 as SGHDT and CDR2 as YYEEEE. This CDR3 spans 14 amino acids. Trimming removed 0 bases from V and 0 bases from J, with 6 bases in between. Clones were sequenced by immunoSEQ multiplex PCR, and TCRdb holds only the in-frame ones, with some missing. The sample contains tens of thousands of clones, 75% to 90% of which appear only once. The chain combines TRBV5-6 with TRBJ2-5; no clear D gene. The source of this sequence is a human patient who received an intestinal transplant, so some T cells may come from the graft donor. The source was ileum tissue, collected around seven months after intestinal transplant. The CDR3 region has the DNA TGTGCCAGCAGCTTGGATACATACCAAGAGACCCAGTACTTC. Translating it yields CASSLDTYQETQYF.